The clone carrying this TCR beta chain has just a few counts. This specimen belongs to a study of early T cells in non-severe SARS-CoV-2 infection. Study background: The input, bulk RNA from unsorted whole blood, was sequenced, and chains were unpaired.

Individual cDNA molecules carried attached unique molecular identifiers. TCRdb called the 5' RACE reads again in MiXCR, with one record for every CDR3 protein. The sample yields approximately 90,000 distinct CDR3 sequences, 9.5% to 11% seen once. The junction had 7 bases not matched to a gene; V was cut back by 6 bases and J by 1 base. CDR1 is KGHSH, CDR2 LQKENI, per germline. The CDR3 is made up of 15 amino acids. This material consisted of whole blood, taken at baseline. The TCR originated in an adult who was a healthcare worker with PCR-confirmed SARS-CoV-2 infection or an uninfected control (not recorded which). The genes are TRBV18 and TRBJ2-7, with TRBD2 matching 9 bases. The CDR3 sequence: CASSPSLAGSYEQYF. CDR3 DNA sequence: TGTGCCAGCTCCCCGAGCCTAGCGGGATCCTACGAGCAGTACTTC.